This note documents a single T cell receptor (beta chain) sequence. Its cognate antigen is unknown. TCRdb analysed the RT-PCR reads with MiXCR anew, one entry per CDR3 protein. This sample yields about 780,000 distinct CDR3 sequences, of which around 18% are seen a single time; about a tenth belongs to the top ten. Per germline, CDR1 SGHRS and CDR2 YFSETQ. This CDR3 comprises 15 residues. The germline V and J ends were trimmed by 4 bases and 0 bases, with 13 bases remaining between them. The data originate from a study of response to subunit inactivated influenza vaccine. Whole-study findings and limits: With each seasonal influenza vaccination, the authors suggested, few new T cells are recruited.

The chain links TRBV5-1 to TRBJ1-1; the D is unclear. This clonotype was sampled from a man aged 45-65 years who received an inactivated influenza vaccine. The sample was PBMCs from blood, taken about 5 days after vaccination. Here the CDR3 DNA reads TGCGCCAGCAGCCCCGGGAGTCAAATGAACACTGAAGCTTTCTTT. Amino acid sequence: CASSPGSQMNTEAFF.